A few counts support the clone carrying this TCR beta chain. The antigen remains unidentified. This CDR3 spans 15 amino acids. CDR1 and CDR2 from the germline V gene are SGHTA and FQGNSA. This sample is drawn from a study of blood T cells in healthy people across ages. Study-wide results and limits: Fewer expanded clones and more diversity marked long-lived versus aged donors.

A sample-barcoded 5' primer and a J-beta primer mix were used in a second PCR of roughly 7 to 12 cycles. TCRdb redid the calling of the 5' RACE reads with MiXCR, one entry per CDR3 protein. The repertoire holds roughly 500,000 distinct CDR3 sequences, with approximately 25% as singletons. Peripheral blood was drawn, approximately 9.4 milliliters per donor. V usage is TRBV7-2 and J usage is TRBJ2-5, with D maybe TRBD1 (6 bases). The better agreement between TRBJ2-7 and the DNA end casts doubt on the J call. Sequenced sample: blood. This receptor was obtained from a woman in her sixties or seventies in good health. CDR3 coding DNA: TGTACCAGCAGCTTAGAGACAGGAGCATCCTACGAGCAGTACTTC. This sequence encodes CTSSLETGASYEQYF.